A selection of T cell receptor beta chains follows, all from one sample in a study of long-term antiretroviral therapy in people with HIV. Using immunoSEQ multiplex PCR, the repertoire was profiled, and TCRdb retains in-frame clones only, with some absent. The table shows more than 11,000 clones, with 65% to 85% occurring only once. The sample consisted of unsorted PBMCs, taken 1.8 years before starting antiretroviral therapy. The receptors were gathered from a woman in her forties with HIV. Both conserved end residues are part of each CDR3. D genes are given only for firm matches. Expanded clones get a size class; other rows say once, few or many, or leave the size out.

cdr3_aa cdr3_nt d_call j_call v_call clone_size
CASSLGIIYEQYF TGTGCCAGCAGCTTGGGGATTATCTACGAGCAGTACTTC - TRBJ2-7 TRBV11-2 once
CASSYYSNQPQHF TGTGCCAGCAGCTACTATAGCAATCAGCCCCAGCATTTT - TRBJ1-5 TRBV7-8 -
CASSPHWGGAYEQYF TGTGCCAGCAGTCCCCACTGGGGGGGGGCCTACGAGCAGTACTTC TRBD2 TRBJ2-7 TRBV27 -
CASSFSAGPTGELFF TGTGCCAGCAGTTTTTCGGCGGGACCTACCGGGGAGCTGTTTTTT - TRBJ2-2 TRBV28 -
CASSPGLTTDTQYF TGTGCCAGCAGCCCCGGACTTACCACAGATACGCAGTATTTT - TRBJ2-3 TRBV5-4 -
CASSPGAGLTSAQYF TGTGCCAGCAGCCCAGGGGCGGGACTAACTTCTGCGCAGTATTTT - TRBJ2-3 TRBV11-2 -
CASSLGTVGTGELFF TGCGCCAGCAGCCTTGGGACAGTTGGAACCGGGGAGCTGTTTTTT TRBD1 TRBJ2-2 TRBV5-1 -
CATTPTGLASVDTQYF TGTGCCACAACGCCGACGGGACTAGCTTCTGTAGATACGCAGTATTTT TRBD2 TRBJ2-3 TRBV18 -
CASSPQGPDRVDGYTF TGTGCCAGCAGCCCTCAGGGCCCTGACAGGGTGGATGGCTACACCTTC TRBD1 TRBJ1-2 TRBV7-9 -
CASSQGSGNSYNEQFF TGTGCCAGCAGCCAAGGGAGCGGGAACTCCTACAATGAGCAGTTCTTC TRBD2 TRBJ2-1 TRBV4-2 -
CASSRWTGFDGYTF TGTGCCAGCAGCCGCTGGACAGGGTTTGATGGCTACACCTTC TRBD1 TRBJ1-2 TRBV28 -
CASSSGRDGTQYF TGCGCCAGCAGTTCGGGGAGGGATGGGACCCAGTACTTC TRBD2 TRBJ2-5 TRBV5-1 -
CASSSLVRDPRGAQHF TGTGCCAGTAGTTCTCTCGTACGGGACCCCCGGGGGGCCCAGCATTTT - TRBJ1-5 TRBV19 few
CASRTIAGVGADTQYF TGTGCCAGCAGAACTATAGCGGGAGTAGGGGCAGATACGCAGTATTTT TRBD2 TRBJ2-3 TRBV28 -
CASSQESGTLNTEAFF TGTGCCAGCAGCCAAGAGTCAGGGACCCTAAACACTGAAGCTTTCTTT - TRBJ1-1 TRBV14 -
CASSQGQGTNYGYTF TGTGCCAGCAGCCAAGGGCAGGGTACTAACTATGGCTACACCTTC - TRBJ1-2 TRBV6-5 -
CASSHLGSGESNQPQHF TGTGCCAGCAGCCACCTGGGGTCTGGCGAGAGCAATCAGCCCCAGCATTTT - TRBJ1-5 TRBV4-2 -
CASSYLGSTEAFF TGTGCCAGCAGTTACTTGGGGTCCACTGAAGCTTTCTTT - TRBJ1-1 TRBV6-5 -
CASSGSGTAKNYGYTF TGTGCCAGCAGTGGATCCGGGACAGCCAAAAACTATGGCTACACCTTC TRBD1 TRBJ1-2 TRBV6-1 -
CASSGTSHYNEQFF TGTGCCAGCAGTGGAACTAGCCACTACAATGAGCAGTTCTTC - TRBJ2-1 TRBV28 -
CASSPTGRGANVLTF TGTGCCAGCTCACCGACAGGCCGGGGGGCCAACGTCCTGACTTTC - TRBJ2-6 TRBV18 -
CASNPPGRPMSGQYF TGTGCCAGCAACCCCCCCGGGAGGCCAATGAGTGGGCAGTACTTC TRBD2 TRBJ2-7 TRBV6-1 -
CASRRAGYGYTF TGTGCCAGTAGGAGGGCGGGCTATGGCTACACCTTC - TRBJ1-2 TRBV19 -
CASSLRQATEAFF TGTGCCAGCAGTTTAAGGCAGGCCACTGAAGCTTTCTTT - TRBJ1-1 TRBV27 -
CASSLGTSGNEQFF TGTGCCAGCAGCCTCGGGACTAGCGGCAATGAGCAGTTCTTC TRBD2 TRBJ2-1 TRBV7-9 -
CASSPRLVSTDTQYF TGTGCCAGCAGCCCTCGACTCGTTAGCACAGATACGCAGTATTTT - TRBJ2-3 TRBV7-2 -
CAISESDGPPYEQYF TGTGCCATCAGTGAGTCAGACGGACCCCCCTACGAGCAGTACTTC - TRBJ2-7 TRBV10-3 few
CASQGAVWGSSSYEQYF TGTGCCAGCCAGGGGGCAGTGTGGGGTTCTAGCTCCTACGAGCAGTACTTC TRBD1 TRBJ2-7 TRBV28 -
CAMRRREGNTEAFF TGTGCCATGCGACGCAGGGAAGGGAACACTGAAGCTTTCTTT - TRBJ1-1 TRBV10-3 -
CASSYGGSGETQYF TGTGCCAGCAGCTACGGCGGGAGTGGGGAGACCCAGTACTTC TRBD2 TRBJ2-5 TRBV5-5 -
CASSLSREALLF TGTGCCAGCAGCTTATCGCGGGAGGCCCTCCTCTTC TRBD2 TRBJ2-1 TRBV7-2 once
CASSSGTGAFGTEAFF TGTGCCAGCAGCTCCGGGACAGGGGCTTTTGGCACTGAAGCTTTCTTT TRBD1 TRBJ1-1 TRBV5-6 -
CASSFDGDRVYEQYF TGTGCCAGCAGCTTTGATGGTGACAGGGTCTACGAGCAGTACTTC TRBD1 TRBJ2-7 TRBV11-2 -
CASSLEAGEQFF TGTGCCAGCAGCTTAGAGGCGGGTGAGCAGTTCTTC - TRBJ2-1 TRBV7-6 -
CASSGQASQPQHF TGTGCCAGTTCCGGACAGGCAAGTCAGCCCCAGCATTTT TRBD1 TRBJ1-5 TRBV2 -
CASSPGGAWNTEAFF TGTGCCAGCAGCCCCGGGGGGGCTTGGAACACTGAAGCTTTCTTT - TRBJ1-1 TRBV9 -
CASSEQSNQPQHF TGTGCCAGCAGTGAACAGAGCAATCAGCCCCAGCATTTT - TRBJ1-5 TRBV6-1 few
CASSLDPNTEAFF TGTGCCAGCAGCTTGGACCCGAACACTGAAGCTTTCTTT - TRBJ1-1 TRBV5-6 -
CASSFSFTDTQYF TGTGCCAGCAGCTTCTCCTTCACAGATACGCAGTATTTT - TRBJ2-3 TRBV7-2 -
CARGNEQYF TGTGCCAGGGGGAACGAGCAGTACTTC - TRBJ2-7 TRBV5-5 once
CASSQGRARGPYNEQFF TGCGCCAGCAGCCAAGGAAGGGCTAGGGGCCCCTACAATGAGCAGTTCTTC - TRBJ2-1 TRBV4-1 -
CASSESRQTHYGYTF TGTGCCAGCAGTGAGAGTAGACAAACCCACTATGGCTACACCTTC - TRBJ1-2 TRBV6-1 -
CASSLVESSNYGYTF TGTGCCAGCAGCTTAGTCGAGAGTTCTAACTATGGCTACACCTTC - TRBJ1-2 TRBV7-9 -
CASSLGAGGAGELFF TGTGCCAGCAGCTTAGGGGCTGGGGGTGCCGGGGAGCTGTTTTTT - TRBJ2-2 TRBV7-9 -
CASSDTRAGELFF TGTGCCAGCAGTGATACTAGAGCCGGGGAGCTGTTTTTT - TRBJ2-2 TRBV2 -
CASSFGGAGAERQETQYF TGTGCCAGCAGCTTTGGGGGGGCAGGGGCCGAAAGACAAGAGACCCAGTACTTC - TRBJ2-5 TRBV5-4 once
CASRSNPETQYF TGCGCCAGCAGATCCAACCCAGAGACCCAGTACTTC - TRBJ2-5 TRBV5-1 -
CASRETGVRGSAEAFF TGTGCCAGCAGAGAGACAGGGGTAAGGGGGTCCGCTGAAGCTTTCTTT TRBD1 TRBJ1-1 TRBV2 few
CATSRDTEYEQYF TGCGCCACTTCGAGGGACACAGAATACGAGCAGTACTTC - TRBJ2-7 TRBV4-1 -
CSVEGRDNEQFF TGCAGCGTTGAAGGCAGAGACAATGAGCAGTTCTTC - TRBJ2-1 TRBV29-1 -
CASSREMSQPQHF TGTGCCAGCAGCAGGGAGATGAGTCAGCCCCAGCATTTT - TRBJ1-5 TRBV2 few
CASSQYPGGGGITDTQYF TGCGCCAGCAGCCAATACCCAGGGGGCGGGGGGATCACAGATACGCAGTATTTT - TRBJ2-3 TRBV4-3 -
CASSLRPQETQYF TGTGCCAGCAGCTTAAGGCCACAAGAGACCCAGTACTTC - TRBJ2-5 TRBV13 -
CAISEMGRKKTQYF TGTGCCATCAGTGAAATGGGGAGGAAAAAGACCCAGTACTTC - TRBJ2-5 TRBV10-3 few
CAISEEAGWREKLFF TGTGCCATCAGTGAGGAGGCAGGGTGGCGTGAAAAACTGTTTTTT - TRBJ1-4 TRBV10-3 -
CASSFNDEQYF TGTGCCAGCAGTTTTAACGACGAGCAGTACTTC - TRBJ2-7 TRBV28 once
CASSGDSYEQYF TGTGCCAGCAGTGGGGACAGCTACGAGCAGTACTTC TRBD1 TRBJ2-7 TRBV6-6 few